This TCR beta chain was recorded in a study of STAT3 mutations in large granular lymphocyte leukemia. Study-level information: Immunosuppressive therapy was given to more than half of T-LGLL patients.

Whole-study findings and limits: Every T-LGLL patient had at least one immunodominant TCRbeta clonotype. Sampling intervals varied between patients and samples. Suggested: STAT3 mutation was not the ancestral event for these clonal expansions.

The table came from immunoSEQ multiplex PCR; TCRdb's copy has only in-frame clones and leaves some out. The repertoire holds more than 550 clones, with 32% as singletons. CDR3 length: 19 amino acids. The V gene end was trimmed by 4 bases and the J gene end by 4 bases; junction bases not matched to a gene: 14. Germline V gives CDR1 SGHRS, CDR2 YFSETQ. As regards this clone: Its antigen is not known.

The chain employs TRBV5-1 and TRBJ2-6, with 10 bases identical to TRBD1. The specimen sequenced was peripheral blood mononuclear cells. The TCR originated in a male patient between 45 and 60 years old with T-cell large granular lymphocyte leukemia. Some clones in this sample may be carry-over from other donors' samples. In nucleotides, the CDR3 is TGCGCCAGCAGCCTCCGGGACAGGGGTAGTCGGCGCGGGGCCAACGTCCTGACTTTC. It yields the protein CASSLRDRGSRRGANVLTF.